The entry below gives a single T cell receptor beta chain sequence along with its context. Its target is not known. These data come from a study of shared clonotypes between healthy human individuals. Across the study: Each donor's CD4 naive and CD4 memory cells filled three plates apiece, CD8 naive two, and CD8 memory one. Study conclusions and caveats: Only blood samples were collected, and tissue repertoires likely differ.

The germline V gene has CDR1 SNHLY and CDR2 FYNNEI. V lost 6 bases, J lost 5 bases, and 13 bases stayed unmatched. The CDR3 runs to 15 residues. Participating donors were healthy, HIV-negative adults free of recent acute infections or vaccinations. The table came from immunoSEQ multiplex PCR; TCRdb's copy has only in-frame clones and leaves some out. The sample lists roughly 1.5 million clones, around 98% seen once, with roughly 0.42% in the top ten. The V gene is TRBV2, the J gene TRBJ2-7, with 7 positions matching TRBD1. The clonotype comes from a man younger than 40 in good health. Sample: naive CD4+ T cells sorted from blood. Subset described: CD45RA+ positively selected. CDR3 region: CASSDGQALPDEQYF. CDR3 in DNA: TGTGCCAGCAGCGACGGACAGGCCCTCCCAGACGAGCAGTACTTC.